The clone carrying this T cell receptor beta chain was picked up a small number of times. Its antigen remains unidentified. No patient received treatment before thyroid surgery. TCRdb re-called the PCR reads through MiXCR. The data hold 15,000 to 20,000 clones, with around 14% observed a single time. This sample stems from a study of metastatic and nonmetastatic thyroid tumors. Study information: Samples came from malignant and benign thyroid patients, and repertoires were compared across blood and tumor or nodule tissue.

The germline CDR1 and CDR2 sequences are MNHNS and SASEGT. V dropped 6 bases and J dropped 3 bases, with 11 bases sitting between them. This CDR3 region has 14 residues. Study-level points and caveats: According to reports, the diversity of TCR beta was significantly higher in malignant thyroid tumors than in benign nodules, and this held in both blood and tumor samples.

This receptor was taken from a female donor with papillary thyroid cancer or a benign thyroid nodule (not recorded which). Some clones in this sample may be carry-over from other donors' samples. Sequencing used blood. The rearrangement joins TRBV6-1 to TRBJ2-2, with D possibly TRBD2 on 6 matching bases. The CDR3 DNA follows: TGTGCCAGCAGCATAAGCGGGTACACCGGGGAGCTGTTTTTT. Protein sequence: CASSISGYTGELFF.